Shown below are 22 T cell receptor beta chains from a single sample sequenced in a study of blood T cell repertoires in COVID-19 (dated by TCRdb to the early 2020s). To prepare the library, the immunoSEQ multiplex PCR assay was applied. TCRdb carries this immuneACCESS record with in-frame sequences only. Its versions omit some clonotypes, under half of them owing to an unresolved V gene in the studies checked, with the rest unexplained. Within this sample are under 200,000 clones, with around 80% of them counted one time only. Clones ranked in the top ten supply 2.5% to 3.5% of the sample. The sequencing sample was made of peripheral blood. Receptor source: an older woman with acute or convalescent COVID-19.

The gene calls are TRBV9 and TRBJ2-7; 9 nucleotides agree with TRBD2. V lost 0 bases to trimming and J lost 2 bases; unmatched junction nucleotides: 3. This CDR3 spans 15 amino acids. The V gene's germline CDR1 is SGDLS and CDR2 YYNGEE. The CDR3 loop reads CASSVDSGGTYEQYF. The CDR3 DNA reads TGTGCCAGCAGCGTAGATAGCGGGGGTACCTACGAGCAGTACTTC.

This clone was found a few times. The rearrangement links TRBV7-6 to TRBJ1-1, with D possibly being TRBD1 (6 bases). This CDR3 region has 15 residues. The V gene's germline CDR1 is SGHVS and CDR2 FNYEAQ. Deletions cut 1 base from V and 5 bases from J, with 14 bases between. The CDR3 protein is CASSLDGRGETEAFF. The DNA of the CDR3 is TGTGCCAGCAGCTTAGATGGCAGGGGTGAGACTGAAGCTTTCTTT.

Note on this clone: This sample also contains other DNA sequences that code for the same CDR3. The chain couples TRBV19 to TRBJ2-5; the match to TRBD1 covers 7 bases. The V and J ends lost 6 bases and 3 bases, in that order; junction bases with no gene match: 4. The germline V gene has CDR1 LNHDA and CDR2 SQIVND (reference sequence). The CDR3 covers 13 residues. The CDR3 DNA sequence: TGTGCCAGTAGCCGACAGGGTAAAGAGACCCAGTACTTC. Amino acids: CASSRQGKETQYF. The variable domain in full, with the rest retrieved from reference TRBV19 and TRBJ2-5, is DGGITQSPKYLFRKEGQNVTLSCEQNLNHDAMYWYRQDPGQGLRLIYYSQIVNDFQKGDIAEGYSVSREKKESFPLTVTSAQKNPTAFYLCASSRQGKETQYFGPGTRLLVL.

V usage is TRBV3-1 (or the pseudogene TRBV3-2) and J usage is TRBJ1-1; D ambiguous. V lost 0 bases and J lost 10, with 15 bases in between. This CDR3 region has 14 residues. Germline V lookup: CDR1 LGHDT, CDR2 YNNKEL (reference sequence). The CDR3 loop reads CASSQDHRAGPAFF. For the CDR3, the DNA is TGTGCCAGCAGCCAAGATCACCGTGCAGGCCCAGCTTTCTTT.

The J gene is TRBJ1-2, the V gene TRBV28, with 7 bases that match TRBD1. This CDR3 has 14 amino acids. CDR1 is MDHEN and CDR2 is SYDVKM in the germline V gene. The trim removed 5 bases at V and 1 base at J, leaving 4 bases unmatched. The CDR3 DNA is TGTGCCAGCAGTCGGACAGGCGTTAACTATGGCTACACCTTC. It specifies CASSRTGVNYGYTF.

The count of this clone is one. CDR3 protein: CASSQDRRTGGSLSYEQYF. DNA for the CDR3: TGTGCCAGCAGCCAAGATAGGAGGACAGGGGGCTCGTTATCCTACGAGCAGTACTTC. This chain joins TRBV4-2 and TRBJ2-7, with TRBD1 identical over 11 bases. Germline V lookup: CDR1 LGHNA, CDR2 YNFKEQ. This CDR3 comprises 19 residues. Trimming removed 0 bases from V and 1 base from J; junction bases left unmatched: 11.

This clone was detected only a few times. The rearrangement joins TRBV28 to TRBJ1-6, with D possibly matching TRBD1 (5 bases). V gave up 4 bases and J gave up 8 bases, with 15 bases separating them. The CDR3 has 15 residues. Germline V CDR1 and CDR2: MDHEN, SYDVKM. The CDR3 spells CASSSRPGGYSPLHF. In DNA form, the CDR3 reads TGTGCCAGCAGTTCCCGCCCCGGGGGTTATTCACCCCTCCACTTT.

The rearrangement links TRBV3-1 (or the pseudogene TRBV3-2) to TRBJ1-2; 8 bases are a match to TRBD1. Trimming at V came to 3 bases and at J to 7 bases, leaving 4 bases not matched to a gene. Germline V gene sequence: CDR1 LGHDT, CDR2 YNNKEL (reference sequence). There are 13 residues in the CDR3. DNA of the CDR3: TGTGCCAGCAGCCATCAGCAGGGGGCTGGCTACACCTTC. This codes for CASSHQQGAGYTF.

The rearrangement joins TRBV19 to TRBJ1-1, with D unclear. CDR1 and CDR2 from the germline V gene are LNHDA and SQIVND (reference sequence). The CDR3 consists of 12 residues. V was pared by 3 bases and J by 7 bases, with 9 bases between. The CDR3 is CASSIGGNEAFF. The DNA of the CDR3 is TGTGCCAGTAGTATCGGAGGGAATGAAGCTTTCTTT.

This chain links TRBV7-8 with TRBJ2-7; D not resolved. The CDR3 is 16 amino acids. V was shortened by 1 base and J by 1 base, with 14 bases between the two germline ends. In germline, CDR1 is SGHVS, CDR2 FQNEAQ. CDR3 sequence: CASSLVSSFLSYEQYF. The CDR3 region has the DNA TGTGCCAGCAGCTTAGTGTCTTCTTTTTTATCCTACGAGCAGTACTTC.

The gene calls are TRBV6-6 and TRBJ1-3; D is undetermined. The CDR3 sequence is 16 residues long. The V gene lost 5 bases and the J gene lost 0 bases, with 14 bases spanning the gap. Germline CDR1 and CDR2: MNHNY and SVGAGI (reference sequence). This chain's CDR3 is CASSTLDGLSGNTIYF. CDR3 nucleotide sequence: TGTGCCAGCAGTACCCTGGACGGACTCTCTGGAAACACCATATATTTT.

This rearrangement joins TRBV5-1 to TRBJ2-3, with D maybe TRBD1 (6 bases). The CDR3 runs 15 residues. CDR1 is SGHRS, CDR2 YFSETQ, per germline. V dropped 3 bases and J dropped 2 bases, with 13 bases sitting between them. CDR3 sequence: CASSSDRQNTDTQYF. The DNA for the CDR3 is TGCGCCAGCAGCTCCGACAGGCAAAACACAGATACGCAGTATTTT.

The V call is TRBV5-1, the J call TRBJ1-5; 7 bases are shared with TRBD1. The trim removed 4 bases at V and 0 bases at J, leaving 4 bases unmatched. CDR3 length: 15 amino acids. The germline V gene encodes CDR1 SGHRS and CDR2 YFSETQ. The DNA of the CDR3 is TGCGCCAGCAGCGAACAGGGGTCTAGCAATCAGCCCCAGCATTTT. Translating it yields CASSEQGSSNQPQHF.

The J gene is TRBJ1-2, the V gene TRBV6-1; D possibly corresponds to TRBD1 (6 bases). The CDR3 loop spans 13 amino acids. Trimming took off 3 bases at V and 4 bases at J, with 9 bases between the two ends. The germline V gene encodes CDR1 MNHNS and CDR2 SASEGT. The CDR3 region has the DNA TGTGCCAGCAGTGAGGGAGGGGGCTATGGCTACACCTTC. As protein: CASSEGGGYGYTF.

The chain carries TRBV28 and TRBJ2-3, with D perhaps matching TRBD2 (5 bases). Germline CDR1 reads MDHEN; CDR2 reads SYDVKM. CDR3 length: 15 residues. Trimming stripped 6 bases from V and 2 bases from J, with 15 bases between. The CDR3 protein is CASRGPTRHTDTQYF. The CDR3 nucleotides are TGTGCCAGCAGGGGCCCTACTAGACACACAGATACGCAGTATTTT.

Comments on this clone: One junction end disagrees with the germline gene, perhaps due to a read error. V gene TRBV7-7 combines with J gene TRBJ2-7, with TRBD1 matching over 7 bases. This CDR3 spans 13 amino acids. Germline-derived CDR1 and CDR2 are SSHAT and FNYEAQ (reference sequence). The CDR3: CASSLGQDSSKYF. In nucleotides, the CDR3 is TGTGCTAGCAGCCTTGGACAGGACTCCTCTAAGTACTTC.

The rearrangement uses TRBV7-2 and TRBJ2-7, with 9 bases aligning to TRBD2. Trimming cost V 5 bases and J 1 base; bases outside gene matches: 6. The CDR3 has 15 residues. The germline V gene has CDR1 SGHTA and CDR2 FQGNSA. The CDR3: CASSRRLAASYEQYF. CDR3 nucleotide sequence: TGTGCCAGCAGCCGCCGACTAGCGGCTTCCTACGAGCAGTACTTC.

The chain couples TRBV6-5 to TRBJ1-5, with 8 nucleotides matching TRBD1. CDR1 and CDR2 (germline): MNHEY, SVGAGI. V lost 6 bases to trimming and J lost 4 bases; unmatched junction nucleotides: 5. The CDR3 extends over 14 amino acids. The CDR3 region is CASRDRGGNQPQHF. The CDR3 DNA reads TGTGCCAGCAGAGACAGGGGAGGTAATCAGCCCCAGCATTTT.

This chain uses TRBV9 with TRBJ1-3; tentative D call: TRBD1 (5 bases). The germline gives CDR1 SGDLS, CDR2 YYNGEE. V was pared by 1 base and J by 0 bases, with 8 bases between. CDR3 size: 15 residues. The CDR3 region has the DNA TGTGCCAGCAGCGTATCAGACAGCTCTGGAAACACCATATATTTT. It specifies CASSVSDSSGNTIYF.

CDR3 nucleotide sequence: TGCGCCAGCAGCTTGTCAGGGGGGAAAACCGGTGAAAAACTGTTTTTT. Translated, it gives CASSLSGGKTGEKLFF. The rearrangement joins TRBV5-1 to TRBJ1-4; 7 bases map to TRBD1. J lost 7 bases, V lost 1 base, and 10 bases had no gene match. The CDR3 covers 16 residues. Germline values: CDR1 SGHRS, CDR2 YFSETQ.

The chain uses TRBV2 and TRBJ2-5, with a possible D match to TRBD1 (5 bases). Trimming stripped 1 base from V and 2 bases from J, with 17 bases between. This CDR3 is built from 17 residues. Germline assignment: CDR1 SNHLY and CDR2 FYNNEI. The CDR3 protein is CASSEGGSTVRQETQYF. The DNA for the CDR3 is TGTGCCAGCAGTGAAGGGGGTTCGACAGTGAGGCAAGAGACCCAGTACTTC.

The gene calls are TRBV5-4 and TRBJ2-2; D perhaps matches TRBD2 (5 bases). The CDR3 loop spans 15 amino acids. Germline loops: CDR1 SGHNT, CDR2 YYREEE (reference sequence). V shed 4 bases and J shed 0 bases, with 10 bases lying between them. CDR3 sequence (DNA): TGTGCCAGCAGCCCTAGCATCGCGAACACCGGGGAGCTGTTTTTT. Its protein product is CASSPSIANTGELFF.